This entry lists 5 T cell receptor beta chains sequenced from one sample in a study of PD-1 blockade in classical Hodgkin lymphoma. Sample time point: cycle 4 day 1 (C4D1), after more than five weeks of nivolumab. No patient escaped relapse after autologous stem cell transplantation, and brentuximab vedotin exposure varied. Profiling relied on immunoSEQ multiplex PCR, and the TCRdb table lists in-frame clones only, not all of them. The sample has 85,000 to 90,000 clones, 75% to 95% seen once; the top ten hold approximately 2.9%. Material: peripheral blood mononuclear cells (PBMCs), obtained before the fourth cycle of nivolumab. The receptor set was obtained from a human donor with classical Hodgkin lymphoma.

V usage is TRBV6-5 and J usage is TRBJ2-5, with a possible D match to TRBD2 (5 bases). V lost 0 bases and J lost 0, with 11 bases in between. The CDR3 totals 16 residues. Germline V gene data show CDR1 as MNHEY and CDR2 as SVGAGI. The DNA of the CDR3 is TGTGCCAGCAGTTACTCGGGAAAGGGAGACCAAGAGACCCAGTACTTC. Its protein product is CASSYSGKGDQETQYF.

The chain links TRBV6-5 to TRBJ2-3; D gene uncertain. V lost 8 bases and J lost 4, with 16 bases in between. This CDR3 comprises 14 residues. Germline CDR1 and CDR2: MNHEY and SVGAGI. CDR3 protein: CASVRVLGSDTQYF. Here the CDR3 DNA reads TGTGCCAGCGTTCGAGTGCTTGGGTCAGATACGCAGTATTTT.

The chain is built from TRBV5-8 and TRBJ2-1, with 8 bases aligning to TRBD1. Trimming at V came to 4 bases and at J to 6 bases, leaving 6 bases not matched to a gene. Per the germline V gene, CDR1 is SGHTS and CDR2 is YDEGEE. The CDR3 contains 14 residues. CDR3 protein: CASSTGQGRNEQFF. The CDR3 coding sequence is TGTGCCAGCAGCACTGGACAGGGCCGCAATGAGCAGTTCTTC.

The chain carries TRBV7-3 and TRBJ2-3; a possible D gene is TRBD1 (5 bases). The V gene lost 1 base and the J gene lost 0 bases, with 8 bases spanning the gap. Germline lookup yields CDR1 SGHTA and CDR2 FQGTGA. CDR3 length equals 15 residues. The CDR3 here is CASSLKDTSTDTQYF. The CDR3 DNA reads as TGTGCCAGCAGCTTAAAGGACACCAGCACAGATACGCAGTATTTT. The full variable domain, rest sourced from reference TRBV7-3 and TRBJ2-3, is GAGVSQTPSNKVTEKGKYVELRCDPISGHTALYWYRQSLGQGPEFLIYFQGTGAADDSGLPNDRFFAVRPEGSVSTLKIQRTERGDSAVYLCASSLKDTSTDTQYFGPGTRLTVL.

This chain joins TRBV10-2 and TRBJ1-1; a weak D match, TRBD1 (6 bases). V lost 6 bases and J lost 2, with 7 bases in between. Germline CDR1 is WSHSY and CDR2 is SAAADI. CDR3 length equals 12 residues. CDR3 protein: CASRQGNTEAFF. The CDR3 DNA reads as TGCGCCAGCAGACAGGGAAACACTGAAGCTTTCTTT.